These 22 T cell receptor beta chains were all obtained from the same sample, sequenced in a study of CD8+CD57+ T cells in acquired aplastic anemia listed by TCRdb under 2018. Instrument used: Illumina HiSeq 2000. Genomic DNA served as template for TCR beta VDJ combination and CDR3 sequence profiling. TCRdb trimmed public reads at Q25 via fastp, called clones via MiXCR and kept in-frame beta chains. CDR3 protein sequences are deduplicated, and each keeps its most common genes and DNA. This sample lists approximately 380,000 distinct CDR3 sequences; about two thirds were detected once. The biggest ten clones account for 3.5% to 4.5% of the sample. Sequenced input: sorted CD4+, CD8+, or CD8+CD57+ T cells (not recorded which) from PBMCs. These TCRs come from a human donor in good health, serving as a control.

This clonotype was observed many times. The genes are TRBV6-5 and TRBJ1-1, with 8 bases that match TRBD1. This CDR3 region has 14 residues. V shed 7 bases, J shed 5 bases, and the junction held 9 bases outside the gene matches. The germline CDR1 and CDR2 sequences are MNHEY and SVGAGI. CDR3 coding DNA: TGTGCCAGCATTTCCGACAGGGGACATACTGAAGCTTTCTTT. Protein product: CASISDRGHTEAFF.

A remark on this clonotype: The CDR3 end shows no conserved phenylalanine or tryptophan, and so a read error is likely. The limits of the CDR3 on the DNA are not certain, so only TCRdb's listed CDR3 is given. This CDR3 is CASSQDPV. This chain links TRBV4-1 with TRBJ1-6. Both ends counted, the CDR3 spans 8 residues. In germline, CDR1 is MGHRA, CDR2 YSYEKL.

This clonotype occurred many times. The chain links TRBV6-5 to TRBJ2-7; 11 bases match TRBD2. This CDR3 is 16 amino acids long. J was trimmed by 3 bases and V by 0 bases; bases with no gene match: 4. Germline CDR1 MNHEY, CDR2 SVGAGI. The CDR3 bases are TGTGCCAGCAGTTACTCGGGACTAGCGGAAAACTACGAGCAGTACTTC. It yields the protein CASSYSGLAENYEQYF.

The chain is built from TRBV6-5 and TRBJ2-7; TRBD1 agrees at 7 bases. V shed 10 bases and J 6 bases; nucleotides not matched to a gene: 12. The V gene's germline CDR1 is MNHEY and CDR2 SVGAGI. CDR3 length equals 13 residues. This chain's CDR3 is CAITPGQTAEQYF. For the CDR3, the DNA is TGTGCCATTACGCCGGGACAGACCGCCGAGCAGTACTTC.

With regard to this clonotype: This could be a read error, since a much larger clone is one nucleotide away. The J gene is TRBJ1-5, the V gene TRBV18; a weak D match, TRBD1 (5 bases). The CDR3 is made up of 16 amino acids. Germline assignment: CDR1 KGHSH and CDR2 LQKENI. The CDR3 loop is CVSSPGSGRSNQPQHF. The CDR3 nucleotides are TGTGTCAGCTCACCAGGGAGTGGCCGGAGCAATCAGCCCCAGCATTTT.

Turning to this clonotype: No conserved phenylalanine or tryptophan is present at the end of the CDR3, so a read error is the likely explanation. The DNA is omitted, as the CDR3 cannot be located on it reliably, and the CDR3 follows TCRdb's listing. The genes are TRBV7-2 and TRBJ2-3; the listed D gene, TRBD1, was not tested against the DNA. The length of the CDR3 is 12 amino acids, counting both ends. Germline lookup yields CDR1 SGHTA and CDR2 FQGNSA. The CDR3 spells CASSLDRATQIR.

Worth noting for this clonotype: The junction departs from germline at one end; a sequencing error may be responsible. The CDR3 sequence: CATSRDGTNNEQFF. CDR3 in DNA: TGTGCCACCAGCAGAGATGGGACCAACAACGAGCAGTTTTTC. The V and J genes are TRBV15 and TRBJ1-4; TRBD1 is a possible D gene (5 bases). CDR1 is LNHNV, CDR2 YYDKDF, per germline (reference sequence). CDR3 size: 14 residues.

The chain uses TRBV19 and TRBJ2-7; D is ambiguous. Trimming pared 8 bases from V and 2 bases from J, leaving 13 bases between. The V gene's germline CDR1 is LNHDA and CDR2 SQIVND (reference sequence). The CDR3 is 13 residues long. The CDR3 sequence: CASRNEITYEQYF. The CDR3, as DNA: TGTGCCAGTCGAAACGAGATAACCTACGAGCAGTACTTC.

The rearrangement uses TRBV7-2 and TRBJ1-2; the D gene is possibly TRBD1 (5 bases). V was pared by 5 bases and J by 5 bases, with 27 bases between. This CDR3 region has 18 residues. Per the germline V gene, CDR1 is SGHTA and CDR2 is FQGNSA. This CDR3 reads CASSRSGGVQETQYGYTF. The CDR3 region has the DNA TGTGCCAGCAGCCGAAGCGGGGGGGTGCAAGAGACCCAGTATGGCTACACCTTC.

The table lists this clonotype with many counts. The genes are TRBV5-4 and TRBJ2-5, with 14 bases aligning to TRBD2. The germline gives CDR1 SGHNT, CDR2 YYREEE (reference sequence). This CDR3 has 18 residues. V lost 0 bases, J lost 3 bases, and 7 bases stayed unmatched. CDR3 in amino acids: CASSLGSRLAGGKETQYF. CDR3 DNA: TGTGCCAGCAGCTTGGGGTCGCGACTAGCGGGGGGGAAAGAGACCCAGTACTTC.

As regards this clonotype: A much bigger clone sits one base away, suggesting this may be a read error. The chain is built from TRBV7-2 and TRBJ1-1; unclear D gene. The V and J ends lost 5 bases and 1 base respectively, with 11 bases between them. Germline values: CDR1 SGHTA, CDR2 FQGNSA. The CDR3 is made up of 14 amino acids. CDR3 sequence (DNA): TGTGCCAGCAGCATTAGCGTTCAGAACACTGAAGCTTTCTTT. Protein: CASSISVQNTEAFF.

This clonotype showed up just once. CDR3 residues: CASSLYGTSYEQYF. CDR3 nucleotide sequence: TGTGCCAGCAGCTTGTACGGGACATCATACGAGCAGTACTTC. The chain links TRBV5-4 to TRBJ2-7; the D gene is possibly TRBD1 (6 bases). Germline V gene data show CDR1 as SGHNT and CDR2 as YYREEE (reference sequence). The CDR3 runs 14 residues. Trimming removed 1 base at V and 4 bases at J, with 12 bases between. The full variable domain, in which reference TRBV5-4 and TRBJ2-7 provide the parts outside the CDR3, is ETGVTQSPTHLIKTRGQQVTLRCSSQSGHNTVSWYQQALGQGPQFIFQYYREEENGRGNFPPRFSGLQFPNYSSELNVNALELDDSALYLCASSLYGTSYEQYFGPGTRLTVT.

As to this clonotype: The germline gene is not matched at one end of the junction; a read error may be the cause. The gene calls are TRBV7-9 and TRBJ1-4; D unclear. The CDR3 loop spans 16 amino acids. Looked up from germline, CDR1 is SEHNR and CDR2 is FQNEAQ (reference sequence). CDR3 in amino acids: CASGPGPFRSDENLFF. The CDR3 region has the DNA TGTGCCAGCGGGCCCGGGCCGTTCCGCTCGGATGAAAATCTGTTTTTT.

Of note for this clonotype: The CDR3 end shows no conserved phenylalanine or tryptophan, and so a read error is likely. The rearrangement joins TRBV12-3 or TRBV12-4 to TRBJ2-5; D unresolved. Trimming shortened V by 6 bases and J by 5 bases, and 16 bases separated the two germline ends. This CDR3 is built from 14 residues. The CDR3 DNA sequence: TGTGCCAGCAGCTTATCGGTTTTGGACGAGACCCAGTACTCC. It yields the protein CASSLSVLDETQYS.

This clonotype appeared once. This sequence joins TRBV9 and TRBJ2-5, with 7 bases fitting TRBD1. Looked up from germline, CDR1 is SGDLS and CDR2 is YYNGEE. J lost 5 bases, V lost 4 bases, and 20 bases had no gene match. This CDR3 contains 18 residues. CDR3 residues: CASSRTPGDSYTGETQYF. In DNA form, the CDR3 reads TGTGCCAGCAGCCGAACCCCAGGGGACAGCTACACCGGGGAGACCCAGTACTTC.

The V call is TRBV12-3 or TRBV12-4, the J call TRBJ1-4, with unresolved D. V lost 2 bases and J lost 4, with 11 bases in between. The CDR3 is 15 residues long. The CDR3 reads CASSLLEWVNEKLFF. The CDR3 DNA reads as TGTGCCAGCAGTTTATTGGAATGGGTTAATGAAAAACTGTTTTTT.

The chain joins TRBV5-1 to TRBJ2-7; weak D call: TRBD2 (6 bases). The V gene lost 1 base and the J gene lost 3 bases, with 11 bases spanning the gap. The germline CDR1 and CDR2 sequences are SGHRS and YFSETQ. The CDR3 has 14 amino acids. The CDR3 nucleotides read TGCGCCAGCAGCTTGCCGAGGAGGGGCTACGAGCAGTACTTC. Amino acids: CASSLPRRGYEQYF.

This clonotype appeared many times. The genes are TRBV7-9 and TRBJ2-3; 8 nucleotides match TRBD1. CDR1 is SEHNR and CDR2 is FQNEAQ in the germline V gene (reference sequence). After removal of 5 bases from V and 4 bases from J, the junction contained 5 bases not matched to a gene. CDR3 size: 14 residues. CDR3: CASSLDRAADTQYF. The CDR3 bases are TGTGCCAGCAGCCTGGACAGGGCAGCAGATACGCAGTATTTT.

This clonotype was detected many times. The chain employs TRBV7-2 and TRBJ2-3; TRBD2 matches at 12 bases. The germline V gene has CDR1 SGHTA and CDR2 FQGNSA. V trimming: 0 bases; J trimming: 11 bases; junction bases outside the gene matches: 3. The length of the CDR3 is 14 residues. Here the CDR3 DNA reads TGTGCCAGCAGCTTAGCCGCTAGCGGGGGGGTGCAGTATTTT. Its translation is CASSLAASGGVQYF. Based on the CDR3 plus reference TRBV7-2 and TRBJ2-3, the full variable domain is GAGVSQSPSNKVTEKGKDVELRCDPISGHTALYWYRQSLGQGLEFLIYFQGNSAPDKSGLPSDRFSAERTGGSVSTLTIQRTQQEDSAVYLCASSLAASGGVQYFGPGTRLTVL.

Only one count was recorded for this clonotype. Germline and junction disagree at one end, which may indicate a read error. The rearrangement uses TRBV12-3 or TRBV12-4 and TRBJ1-2; TRBD1 matches at 7 bases. The CDR3 runs 15 residues. This chain's CDR3 is CASSPGRDSRYGYTF. CDR3 in DNA: TGCGCCAGCAGTCCAGGTCGGGACAGCCGCTATGGCTACACCTTC.

This clonotype was detected a few times. The CDR3 carries no conserved terminal phenylalanine or tryptophan, so it likely arises from a read error. The rearrangement uses TRBV5-6 and TRBJ2-5; D may be TRBD2 (7 bases). Germline values: CDR1 SGHDT, CDR2 YYEEEE. The CDR3 is 14 amino acids. V was pared by 9 bases and J by 5 bases, with 20 bases between. The CDR3 sequence is CATYERGQGETQYL. The CDR3 region has the DNA TGTGCCACCTACGAGCGGGGCCAGGGGGAGACCCAGTACCTC.

This rearrangement joins TRBV5-4 to TRBJ1-2; 11 bases align to TRBD1. The germline gives CDR1 SGHNT, CDR2 YYREEE (reference sequence). J lost 7 bases, V lost 2 bases, and 4 bases had no gene match. The CDR3 is made up of 14 amino acids. CDR3 sequence (DNA): TGTGCCAGCAGCTTACCCGGGACAGGGGGTGGCTACACCTTC. It specifies CASSLPGTGGGYTF.